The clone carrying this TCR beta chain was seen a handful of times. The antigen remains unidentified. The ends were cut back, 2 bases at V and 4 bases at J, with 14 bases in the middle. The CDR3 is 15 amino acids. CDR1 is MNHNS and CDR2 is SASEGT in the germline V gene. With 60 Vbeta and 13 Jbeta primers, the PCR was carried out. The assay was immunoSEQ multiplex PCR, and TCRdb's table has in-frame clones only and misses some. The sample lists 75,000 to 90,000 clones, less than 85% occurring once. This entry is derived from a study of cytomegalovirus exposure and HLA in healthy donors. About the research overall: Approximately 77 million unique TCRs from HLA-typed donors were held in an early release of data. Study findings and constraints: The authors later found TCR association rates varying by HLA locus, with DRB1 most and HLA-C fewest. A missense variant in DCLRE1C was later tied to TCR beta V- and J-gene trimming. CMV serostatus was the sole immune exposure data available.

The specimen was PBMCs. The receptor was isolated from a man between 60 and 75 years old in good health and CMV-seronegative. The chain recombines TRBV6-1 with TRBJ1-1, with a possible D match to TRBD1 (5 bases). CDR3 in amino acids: CASSELVGTVTEAFF. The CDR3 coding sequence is TGTGCCAGCAGTGAACTTGTTGGGACTGTCACTGAAGCTTTCTTT.